This passage covers 29 T cell receptor beta chains from one sample sequenced in a study of shared clonotypes between healthy human individuals (dated by TCRdb to the early 2020s). Libraries came from the immunoSEQ multiplex PCR assay. TCRdb mirrors the immuneACCESS table, restricted to in-frame sequences. Some clones are absent from its copies; in checked studies, under half trace to an unresolved V gene, and the reason for the others is unknown. The table for this sample lists approximately 2,000,000 clones; around 93% of them were counted only once. In total, the top ten clones hold around 0.35% of the sample. Sequenced sample: naive CD4+ T cells from PBMCs. This sample's cell subset or site label indicates: CD45RA+ positively selected. These receptors were taken from a young man in good health. Some clones in this sample may be carry-over from other donors' samples.

V is TRBV18 and J is TRBJ2-7; D tentatively reads TRBD1 or TRBD2 (5 bases each). The CDR3 covers 13 residues. Looked up from germline, CDR1 is KGHSH and CDR2 is LQKENI. The V end was cut by 6 bases, the J end by 4 bases, with 13 bases between. The CDR3 loop reads CASSPGPGYEQYF. As DNA, the CDR3 is TGTGCCAGCTCGCCGGGACCTGGGTACGAGCAGTACTTC.

The chain has TRBV11-2 and TRBJ2-1; no definite D call. Per the germline V gene, CDR1 is SGHAT and CDR2 is FQNNGV. The CDR3 totals 15 residues. Trimming stripped 6 bases from V and 4 bases from J, with 16 bases between. CDR3 amino acids: CASRTTGFQYNEQFF. CDR3 bases: TGTGCCAGCAGGACCACGGGCTTCCAGTACAATGAGCAGTTCTTC. Together with reference TRBV11-2 and TRBJ2-1, the CDR3 gives the full variable domain: EAGVAQSPRYKIIEKRQSVAFWCNPISGHATLYWYQQILGQGPKLLIQFQNNGVVDDSQLPKDRFSAERLKGVDSTLKIQPAKLEDSAVYLCASRTTGFQYNEQFFGPGTRLTVL.

This chain uses TRBV28 with TRBJ1-5; D unclear. The V end was cut by 0 bases, the J end by 7 bases, with 4 bases between. The CDR3 consists of 12 residues. CDR1 and CDR2 from the germline V gene are MDHEN and SYDVKM. The CDR3 reads CASSLWKQPQHF. The CDR3, as DNA: TGTGCCAGCAGTTTATGGAAGCAGCCCCAGCATTTT.

The genes are TRBV27 and TRBJ2-4; 9 nucleotides line up with TRBD1. This CDR3 has 20 amino acids. Germline-derived CDR1 and CDR2 are MNHEY and SMNVEV (reference sequence). The junction had 19 bases not matched to a gene; V was cut back by 5 bases and J by 2 bases. CDR3 region: CASSPHRDRVSWVPKNIQYF. CDR3 nucleotide sequence: TGTGCCAGCAGTCCGCACCGGGACAGGGTAAGTTGGGTGCCCAAAAACATTCAGTACTTC.

The V call is TRBV5-6, the J call TRBJ2-7, with a weak D call TRBD2 (5 bases). The CDR3 length is 16 residues. Germline values: CDR1 SGHDT, CDR2 YYEEEE. Trimming pared 3 bases from V and 2 bases from J, leaving 18 bases between. CDR3 nucleotides: TGTGCCAGCAGCTCCCTCCGGGTGGACTGGGCCTACGAGCAGTACTTC. Encoded protein: CASSSLRVDWAYEQYF.

This clone was seen only once. The chain is built from TRBV28 and TRBJ1-2; a possible D gene is TRBD1 (5 bases). The V gene's germline CDR1 is MDHEN and CDR2 SYDVKM. The V end was cut by 1 base, the J end by 7 bases, with 13 bases between. The CDR3 loop spans 14 amino acids. CDR3 loop: CASSLSKTAFGYTF. The CDR3 nucleotides read TGTGCCAGCAGTTTATCCAAGACAGCATTTGGCTACACCTTC.

This rearrangement joins TRBV19 to TRBJ2-2; TRBD1 might be the D (8 bases). Germline V CDR1 and CDR2: LNHDA, SQIVND (reference sequence). This CDR3 region has 15 residues. With 6 bases removed from V and 6 bases from J, the gap between germline ends came to 17 bases. This CDR3 reads CASRGGQAGAGELFF. The CDR3 DNA reads as TGTGCCAGTAGAGGGGGACAGGCGGGGGCCGGGGAGCTGTTTTTT.

This chain uses TRBV4-1 with TRBJ1-2; D is perhaps TRBD1 (6 bases). Looked up from germline, CDR1 is MGHRA and CDR2 is YSYEKL. The CDR3 has 16 residues. V lost 2 bases, J lost 7 bases, and 20 bases lay in between. For the CDR3, the DNA is TGCGCCAGCAGCCAACCGCCTAGACAGGTTTGGGGTGGCTACACCTTC. It is translated as CASSQPPRQVWGGYTF.

Notes on this clone: The same CDR3 arises from other DNA sequences in this sample as well. This chain joins TRBV9 and TRBJ2-7; D is perhaps TRBD2 (5 bases). The CDR3 runs 12 residues. Germline lookup yields CDR1 SGDLS and CDR2 YYNGEE. V was cut by 3 bases and J by 7 bases, with 11 bases left in between. CDR3 region: CASSARTGEQYF. The CDR3 DNA is TGTGCCAGCAGCGCCCGGACGGGGGAGCAGTACTTC.

V usage is TRBV28 and J usage is TRBJ1-5; the D is unclear. The V and J ends lost 6 bases and 7 bases respectively, with 10 bases between them. This CDR3 has 12 residues. In germline, CDR1 is MDHEN, CDR2 SYDVKM. This chain's CDR3 is CASSPSVQPQHF. CDR3 coding DNA: TGTGCCAGCAGCCCCTCAGTCCAGCCCCAGCATTTT.

V gene TRBV7-2 combines with J gene TRBJ2-2, with unresolved D. Germline V CDR1 and CDR2: SGHTA, FQGNSA. The germline V and J ends were trimmed by 1 base and 3 bases, with 6 bases remaining between them. The CDR3 spans 14 residues. DNA for the CDR3: TGTGCCAGCAGCTTAGTTCGGGACACCGGGGAGCTGTTTTTT. Translation gives CASSLVRDTGELFF.

The genes are TRBV5-8 and TRBJ1-1, with 10 nucleotides matching TRBD1. The CDR3 runs to 12 residues. J gave up 11 bases and V 0 bases, and 1 base lay outside the gene matches. The germline V gene encodes CDR1 SGHTS and CDR2 YDEGEE. This chain's CDR3 is CASSLGDRGAFF. The CDR3 region has the DNA TGTGCCAGCAGCTTGGGGGACAGGGGCGCTTTCTTT.

The chain links TRBV14 to TRBJ2-1, with D perhaps assigned TRBD1 or TRBD2 (5 bases each). This CDR3 region has 16 residues. The V gene lost 3 bases and the J gene lost 15 bases, with 27 bases spanning the gap. Germline V CDR1 and CDR2: SGHDN, FVKESK. The CDR3 loop reads CASSHAPILFGASLFF. The CDR3 DNA reads TGTGCCAGCAGCCATGCCCCAATTCTGTTCGGGGCTAGCCTGTTCTTC.

Details on this clone: Additional DNA sequences in this sample encode the identical CDR3. The gene calls are TRBV28 and TRBJ1-1; 7 bases align to TRBD1. The CDR3 spans 13 residues. V lost 6 bases and J lost 3; bases outside the gene matches: 4. CDR1 MDHEN and CDR2 SYDVKM come from the germline V gene. The CDR3 nucleotides are TGTGCCAGCAGCCGAGGGACAGACACTGAAGCTTTCTTT. This sequence encodes CASSRGTDTEAFF.

This sequence joins TRBV27 and TRBJ2-5, with 8 positions matching TRBD2. The germline V gene has CDR1 MNHEY and CDR2 SMNVEV (reference sequence). The CDR3 is 14 amino acids. V gave up 6 bases and J gave up 5 bases; unmatched junction bases: 8. The CDR3 sequence: CASSYTRGGETQYF. The CDR3 region has the DNA TGTGCCAGCAGCTACACCCGGGGGGGGGAGACCCAGTACTTC.

This chain joins TRBV14 and TRBJ2-7; 9 bases are a match to TRBD1. J lost 3 bases, V lost 5 bases, and 8 bases had no gene match. This CDR3 contains 15 residues. CDR1 and CDR2 (germline): SGHDN, FVKESK. Written as DNA, the CDR3 is TGTGCCAGCAGCGCCCGACAGGGGGGGGGCTACGAGCAGTACTTC. Its translation is CASSARQGGGYEQYF.

This sequence joins TRBV6-6 and TRBJ1-1, with D unresolved. The CDR3 totals 14 residues. Germline V CDR1 and CDR2: MNHNY, SVGAGI (reference sequence). V was shortened by 4 bases and J by 5 bases, with 14 bases between the two germline ends. The CDR3 DNA is TGTGCCAGCAGTTCACTCCCGTTGGGGACTGAAGCTTTCTTT. Its protein product is CASSSLPLGTEAFF.

This clone appeared a single time. The V gene is TRBV10-1, the J gene TRBJ2-7; D not certain. Looked up from germline, CDR1 is WNHNN and CDR2 is SYGVQD (reference sequence). The CDR3 totals 15 residues. The germline V and J ends were trimmed by 0 bases and 3 bases, with 12 bases remaining between them. The CDR3, as DNA: TGCGCCAGCAGTGAGTCGCCCTTAGGCAACTACGAGCAGTACTTC. It codes for CASSESPLGNYEQYF.

This chain joins TRBV7-9 and TRBJ2-5, with TRBD2 matching 8 bases. Germline lookup yields CDR1 SEHNR and CDR2 FQNEAQ (reference sequence). The CDR3 spans 15 residues. The junction had 9 bases not matched to a gene; V was cut back by 5 bases and J by 4 bases. CDR3 in DNA: TGTGCCAGCAGCCGTCCGGGACTAGGAGGAGAGACCCAGTACTTC. Encoded protein: CASSRPGLGGETQYF.

A single count supports this clone. The sample contains more than one DNA sequence encoding this CDR3. The chain is built from TRBV7-9 and TRBJ2-3; D is unresolved. The CDR3 is 12 amino acids. Per the germline V gene, CDR1 is SEHNR and CDR2 is FQNEAQ (reference sequence). Deletions cut 4 bases from V and 3 bases from J, with 5 bases between. This CDR3 is CASSSPTDTQYF. For the CDR3, the DNA is TGTGCCAGCAGCTCGCCTACAGATACGCAGTATTTT. The variable domain in full, completed from reference TRBV7-9 and TRBJ2-3, reads DTGVSQNPRHKITKRGQNVTFRCDPISEHNRLYWYRQTLGQGPEFLTYFQNEAQLEKSRLLSDRFSAERPKGSFSTLEIQRTEQGDSAMYLCASSSPTDTQYFGPGTRLTVL.

The V and J genes are TRBV5-1 and TRBJ1-1; 8 nucleotides align to TRBD1. The CDR3 has 14 amino acids. The J segment lost 4 bases and the V segment lost 2 bases, leaving 4 bases of the junction unmatched. Germline V gene sequence: CDR1 SGHRS, CDR2 YFSETQ. CDR3 in amino acids: CASSLIGQGTEAFF. The CDR3 coding sequence is TGCGCCAGCAGCTTAATTGGACAGGGCACTGAAGCTTTCTTT.

This chain joins TRBV9 and TRBJ2-1, with D possibly matching TRBD2 (5 bases). Trimming pared 4 bases from V and 0 bases from J, leaving 11 bases between. The CDR3 is made up of 15 amino acids. Per germline, CDR1 SGDLS and CDR2 YYNGEE. CDR3 sequence: CASSRGRSSYNEQFF. The DNA of the CDR3 is TGTGCCAGCAGCAGAGGGAGATCCTCCTACAATGAGCAGTTCTTC.

This chain joins TRBV5-1 and TRBJ2-2; 14 bases match TRBD2. J gave up 4 bases and V 2 bases, and 7 bases lay outside the gene matches. There are 18 residues in the CDR3. Germline V gene lookup returns CDR1 SGHRS and CDR2 YFSETQ. This CDR3 is CASSFGTSGSRGTGELFF. CDR3 nucleotide sequence: TGCGCCAGCAGCTTCGGGACTAGCGGGAGCAGGGGCACCGGGGAGCTGTTTTTT.

This chain connects TRBV19 to TRBJ1-2; 8 bases align to TRBD1. Looked up from germline, CDR1 is LNHDA and CDR2 is SQIVND (reference sequence). V trimming: 4 bases; J trimming: 4 bases; junction bases outside the gene matches: 5. The CDR3 is 14 residues long. The CDR3 region is CASSRSQGVYGYTF. The CDR3 DNA follows: TGTGCCAGTAGTAGGTCACAGGGGGTCTATGGCTACACCTTC.

This chain joins TRBV4-1 and TRBJ1-3; D perhaps matches TRBD1 (5 bases). The CDR3 is 16 residues long. Trimming took off 1 base at V and 0 bases at J, with 10 bases between the two ends. Germline loops: CDR1 MGHRA, CDR2 YSYEKL. The DNA of the CDR3 is TGCGCCAGCAGCCAAGTATTTCAGGGCTCTGGAAACACCATATATTTT. Protein: CASSQVFQGSGNTIYF.

The chain combines TRBV5-1 with TRBJ2-3; D ambiguous. The CDR3 covers 15 residues. Between the trimmed V and J ends, which lost 1 base and 4 bases, there was a span of 13 bases. Germline-derived CDR1 and CDR2 are SGHRS and YFSETQ. In DNA form, the CDR3 reads TGCGCCAGCAGCTTGAGACGTCAAGGCCCAGATACGCAGTATTTT. Its protein is CASSLRRQGPDTQYF.

V and J are TRBV11-2 and TRBJ2-7; D may match TRBD1 or TRBD2 (6 bases each). CDR1 is SGHAT, CDR2 FQNNGV, per germline. CDR3 length: 15 residues. Deletions cut 6 bases from V and 3 bases from J, with 18 bases between. CDR3 nucleotide sequence: TGTGCCAGCAGTAGCGGACAGTTCCGAGGCTACGAGCAGTACTTC. Its translation: CASSSGQFRGYEQYF.

The rearrangement joins TRBV14 to TRBJ1-4, with 7 bases matching TRBD1. This CDR3 region has 16 residues. The germline V gene encodes CDR1 SGHDN and CDR2 FVKESK. J gave up 5 bases and V 5 bases, and 11 bases lay outside the gene matches. This CDR3 reads CASSYRTGGRNEKLFF. DNA for the CDR3: TGTGCCAGCAGCTATCGGACAGGCGGCCGCAATGAAAAACTGTTTTTT. Full variable domain (missing parts from reference TRBV14 and TRBJ1-4): EAGVTQFPSHSVIEKGQTVTLRCDPISGHDNLYWYRRVMGKEIKFLLHFVKESKQDESGMPNNRFLAERTGGTYSTLKVQPAELEDSGVYFCASSYRTGGRNEKLFFGSGTQLSVL.

This clone was detected a few times. This chain links TRBV29-1 with TRBJ2-1; D remains ambiguous. The CDR3 runs 15 residues. Deletions cut 5 bases from V and 0 bases from J, with 14 bases between. The germline gives CDR1 SQVTM, CDR2 ANQGSEA. The CDR3 DNA follows: TGCAGCGTTAGGACCCACCCGAGCTCCTACAATGAGCAGTTCTTC. This encodes CSVRTHPSSYNEQFF.